This entry is about one TCR beta chain. As yet, its antigen is unknown. This sample stems from a study of monozygotic twins with inflammatory bowel disease. Study-level findings and limits: On the inverse Simpson index, IBD patients scored lower for TCRbeta diversity than healthy co-twins.

The CDR3 extends over 15 amino acids. From germline, CDR1 is SEHNR and CDR2 FQNEAQ (reference sequence). TCRdb re-called the 5' RACE reads and gives one entry per CDR3 protein, without DNA. Its listing shows fewer than 350,000 distinct CDR3 sequences. Input material: blood. The V call is TRBV7-9, the J call TRBJ2-7. This receptor was taken from a human donor with ulcerative colitis or Crohn's disease, or a healthy co-twin of an affected twin (not recorded which). CDR3: CASSAATSVLYEQYF.